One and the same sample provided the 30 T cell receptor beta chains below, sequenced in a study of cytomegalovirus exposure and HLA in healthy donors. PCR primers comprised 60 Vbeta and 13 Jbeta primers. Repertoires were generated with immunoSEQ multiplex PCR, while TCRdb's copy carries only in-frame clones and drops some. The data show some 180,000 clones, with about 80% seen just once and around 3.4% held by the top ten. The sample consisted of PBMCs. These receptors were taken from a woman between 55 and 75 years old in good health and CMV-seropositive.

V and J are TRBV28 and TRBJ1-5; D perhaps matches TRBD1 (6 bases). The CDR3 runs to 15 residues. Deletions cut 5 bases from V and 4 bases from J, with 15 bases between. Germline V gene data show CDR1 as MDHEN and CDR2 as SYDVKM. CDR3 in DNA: TGTGCCAGCAGTACCAGGACGGGGACAAATCAGCCCCAGCATTTT. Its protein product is CASSTRTGTNQPQHF. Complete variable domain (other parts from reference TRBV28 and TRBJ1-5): DVKVTQSSRYLVKRTGEKVFLECVQDMDHENMFWYRQDPGLGLRLIYFSYDVKMKEKGDIPEGYSVSREKKERFSLILESASTNQTSMYLCASSTRTGTNQPQHFGDGTRLSIL.

CDR3 in amino acids: CASSPTTSRYNEQFF. Written as DNA, the CDR3 is TGTGCCAGCAGCCCCACGACTAGTCGATACAATGAGCAGTTCTTC. The rearrangement links TRBV7-3 to TRBJ2-1; D may be TRBD2 (6 bases). The CDR3 consists of 15 residues. CDR1 and CDR2 (germline): SGHTA, FQGTGA. V was pared by 5 bases and J by 4 bases, with 15 bases between. Supplemented by reference TRBV7-3 and TRBJ2-1, the full variable domain reads GAGVSQTPSNKVTEKGKYVELRCDPISGHTALYWYRQSLGQGPEFLIYFQGTGAADDSGLPNDRFFAVRPEGSVSTLKIQRTERGDSAVYLCASSPTTSRYNEQFFGPGTRLTVL.

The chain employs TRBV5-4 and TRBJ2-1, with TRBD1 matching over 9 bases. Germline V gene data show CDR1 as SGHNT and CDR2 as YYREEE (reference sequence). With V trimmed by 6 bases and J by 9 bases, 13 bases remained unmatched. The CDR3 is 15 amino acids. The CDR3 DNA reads TGTGCCAGCACCTCCCGGGACAGGGATTTTGGTGAGCAGTTCTTC. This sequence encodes CASTSRDRDFGEQFF.

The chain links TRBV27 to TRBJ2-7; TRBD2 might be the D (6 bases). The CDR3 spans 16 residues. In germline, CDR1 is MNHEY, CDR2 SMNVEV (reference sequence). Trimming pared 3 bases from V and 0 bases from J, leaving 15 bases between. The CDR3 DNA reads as TGTGCCAGCAGTTTCCTTGGAGGGCCGAGCTCCTACGAGCAGTACTTC. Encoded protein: CASSFLGGPSSYEQYF.

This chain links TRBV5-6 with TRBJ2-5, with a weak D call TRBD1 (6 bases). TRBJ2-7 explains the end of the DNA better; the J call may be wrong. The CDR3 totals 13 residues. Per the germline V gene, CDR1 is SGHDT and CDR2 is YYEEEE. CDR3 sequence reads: CASKVGGSYEQYF. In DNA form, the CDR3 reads TGTGCCAGCAAGGTAGGGGGCTCCTACGAGCAGTACTTC.

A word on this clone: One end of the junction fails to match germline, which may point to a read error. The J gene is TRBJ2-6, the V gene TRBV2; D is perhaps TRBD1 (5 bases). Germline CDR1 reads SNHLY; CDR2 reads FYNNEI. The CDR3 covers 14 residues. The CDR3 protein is CASKSSSGANGLTF. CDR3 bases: TGTGCCAGCAAATCTTCATCTGGGGCCAACGGCCTGACTTTC.

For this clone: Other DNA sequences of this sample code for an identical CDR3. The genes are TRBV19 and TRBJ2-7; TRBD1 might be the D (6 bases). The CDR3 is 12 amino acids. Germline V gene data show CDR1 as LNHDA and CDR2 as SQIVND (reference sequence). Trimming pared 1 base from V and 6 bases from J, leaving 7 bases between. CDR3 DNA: TGTGCCAGTAGTATAGGAGGGGGCGAGCAGTACTTC. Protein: CASSIGGGEQYF. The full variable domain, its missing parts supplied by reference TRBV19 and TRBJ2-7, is DGGITQSPKYLFRKEGQNVTLSCEQNLNHDAMYWYRQDPGQGLRLIYYSQIVNDFQKGDIAEGYSVSREKKESFPLTVTSAQKNPTAFYLCASSIGGGEQYFGPGTRLTVT.

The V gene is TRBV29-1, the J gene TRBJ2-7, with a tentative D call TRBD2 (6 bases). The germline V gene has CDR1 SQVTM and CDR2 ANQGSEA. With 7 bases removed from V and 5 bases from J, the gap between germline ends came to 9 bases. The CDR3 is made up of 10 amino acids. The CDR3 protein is CSAWEDEQYF. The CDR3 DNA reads TGCAGCGCCTGGGAGGACGAGCAGTACTTC.

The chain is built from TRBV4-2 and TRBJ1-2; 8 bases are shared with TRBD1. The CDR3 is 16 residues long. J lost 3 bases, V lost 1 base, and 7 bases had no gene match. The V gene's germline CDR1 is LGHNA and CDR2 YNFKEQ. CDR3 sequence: CASSQVNPQGDYGYTF. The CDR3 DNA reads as TGTGCCAGCAGCCAAGTAAACCCACAGGGGGACTATGGCTACACCTTC.

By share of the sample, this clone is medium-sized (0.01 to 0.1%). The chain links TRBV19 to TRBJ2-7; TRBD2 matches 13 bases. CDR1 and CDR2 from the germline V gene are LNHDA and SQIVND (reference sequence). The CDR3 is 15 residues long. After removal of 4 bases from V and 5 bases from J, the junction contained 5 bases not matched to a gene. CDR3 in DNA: TGTGCCAGTAGTAAGACTAGCGGGGGGTTTGACGAGCAGTACTTC. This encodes CASSKTSGGFDEQYF.

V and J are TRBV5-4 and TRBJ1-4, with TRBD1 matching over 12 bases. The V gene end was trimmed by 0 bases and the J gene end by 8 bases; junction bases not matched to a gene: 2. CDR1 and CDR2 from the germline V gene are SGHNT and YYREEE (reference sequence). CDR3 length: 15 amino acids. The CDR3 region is CASSLGDRGQEKLFF. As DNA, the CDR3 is TGTGCCAGCAGCTTGGGGGACAGGGGGCAAGAAAAACTGTTTTTT.

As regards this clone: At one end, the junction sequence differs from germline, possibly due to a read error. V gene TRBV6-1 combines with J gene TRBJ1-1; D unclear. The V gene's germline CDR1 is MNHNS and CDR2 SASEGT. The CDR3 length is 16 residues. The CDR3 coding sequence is TGTGCCGGCAGTGAATCCTTTGTAATCAGGAACACTGAAGCTTTCTTT. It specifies CAGSESFVIRNTEAFF.

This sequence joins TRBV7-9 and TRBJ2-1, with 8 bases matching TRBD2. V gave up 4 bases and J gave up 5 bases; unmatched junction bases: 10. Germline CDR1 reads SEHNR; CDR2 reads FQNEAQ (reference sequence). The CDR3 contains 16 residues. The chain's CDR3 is CASSSSRRGDNNEQFF. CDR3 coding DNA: TGTGCCAGCAGCTCCTCAAGGCGGGGGGACAACAATGAGCAGTTCTTC.

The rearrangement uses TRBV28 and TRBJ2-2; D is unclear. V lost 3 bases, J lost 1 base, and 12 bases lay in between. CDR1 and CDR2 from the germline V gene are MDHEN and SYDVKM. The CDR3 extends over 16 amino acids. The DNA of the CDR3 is TGTGCCAGCAGTTTCGGAGTAACGAGGAACACCGGGGAGCTGTTTTTT. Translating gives CASSFGVTRNTGELFF.

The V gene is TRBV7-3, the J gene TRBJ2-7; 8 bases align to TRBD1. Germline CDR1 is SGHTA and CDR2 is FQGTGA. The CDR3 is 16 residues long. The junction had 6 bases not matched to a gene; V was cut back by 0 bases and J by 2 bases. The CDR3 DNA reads TGTGCCAGCAGCTTAACAGGGGACAGGTACCCCTACGAGCAGTACTTC. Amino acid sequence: CASSLTGDRYPYEQYF.

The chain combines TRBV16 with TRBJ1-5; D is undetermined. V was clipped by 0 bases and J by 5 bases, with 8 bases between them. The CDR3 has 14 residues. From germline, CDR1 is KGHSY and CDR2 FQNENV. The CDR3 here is CASSQSEEHQPQHF. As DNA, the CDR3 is TGTGCCAGCAGCCAATCGGAGGAGCATCAGCCCCAGCATTTT.

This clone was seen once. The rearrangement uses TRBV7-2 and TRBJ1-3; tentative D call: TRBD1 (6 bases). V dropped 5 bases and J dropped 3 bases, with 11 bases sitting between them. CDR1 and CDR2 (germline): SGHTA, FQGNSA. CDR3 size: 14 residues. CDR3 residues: CASSPEGDGNTIYF. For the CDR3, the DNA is TGTGCCAGCAGCCCAGAGGGGGATGGAAACACCATATATTTT.

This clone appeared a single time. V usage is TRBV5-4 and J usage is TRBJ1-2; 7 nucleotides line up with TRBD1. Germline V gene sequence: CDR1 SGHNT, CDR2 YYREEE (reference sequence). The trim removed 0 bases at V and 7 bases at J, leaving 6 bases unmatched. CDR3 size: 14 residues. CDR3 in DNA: TGTGCCAGCAGCTTGGGAGGGGGCGCGGGTGGCTACACCTTC. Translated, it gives CASSLGGGAGGYTF.

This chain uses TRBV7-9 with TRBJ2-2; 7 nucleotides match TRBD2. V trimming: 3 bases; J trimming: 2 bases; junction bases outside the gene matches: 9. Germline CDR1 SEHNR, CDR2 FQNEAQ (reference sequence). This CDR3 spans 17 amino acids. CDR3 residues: CASSLGGLTLNTGELFF. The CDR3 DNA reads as TGTGCCAGCAGCTTGGGGGGACTAACCCTTAACACCGGGGAGCTGTTTTTT.

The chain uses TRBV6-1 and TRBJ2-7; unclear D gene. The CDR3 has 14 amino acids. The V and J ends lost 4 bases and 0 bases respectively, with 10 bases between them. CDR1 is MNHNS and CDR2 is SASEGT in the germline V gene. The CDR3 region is CASSVDDTSYEQYF. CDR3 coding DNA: TGTGCCAGCAGTGTAGACGACACCTCCTACGAGCAGTACTTC.

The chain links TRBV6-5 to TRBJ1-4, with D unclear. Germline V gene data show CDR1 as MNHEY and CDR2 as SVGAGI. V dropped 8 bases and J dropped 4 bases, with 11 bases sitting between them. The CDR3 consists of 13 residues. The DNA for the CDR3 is TGTGCCAGCCGACGCGGAGTTAATGAAAAACTGTTTTTT. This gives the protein CASRRGVNEKLFF.

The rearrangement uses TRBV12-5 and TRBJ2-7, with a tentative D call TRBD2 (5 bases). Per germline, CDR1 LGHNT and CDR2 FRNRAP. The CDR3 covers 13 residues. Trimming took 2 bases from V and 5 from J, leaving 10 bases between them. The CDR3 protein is CASGLSGSNEQYF. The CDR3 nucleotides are TGTGCTAGTGGTTTGTCGGGGTCAAACGAGCAGTACTTC.

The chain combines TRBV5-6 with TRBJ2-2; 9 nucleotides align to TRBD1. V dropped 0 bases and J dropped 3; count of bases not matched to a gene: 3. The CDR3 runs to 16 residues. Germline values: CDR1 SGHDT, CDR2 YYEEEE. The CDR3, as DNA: TGTGCCAGCAGCTTGGTTTGGGACAGGGACACCGGGGAGCTGTTTTTT. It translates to CASSLVWDRDTGELFF. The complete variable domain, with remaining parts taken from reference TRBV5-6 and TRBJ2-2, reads DAGVTQSPTHLIKTRGQQVTLRCSPKSGHDTVSWYQQALGQGPQFIFQYYEEEERQRGNFPDRFSGHQFPNYSSELNVNALLLGDSALYLCASSLVWDRDTGELFFGEGSRLTVL.

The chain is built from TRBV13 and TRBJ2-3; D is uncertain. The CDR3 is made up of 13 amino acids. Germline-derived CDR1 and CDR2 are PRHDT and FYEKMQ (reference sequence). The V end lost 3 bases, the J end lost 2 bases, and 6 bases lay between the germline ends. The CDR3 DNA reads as TGTGCCAGCAGCTTTCAGGACACAGATACGCAGTATTTT. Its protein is CASSFQDTDTQYF.

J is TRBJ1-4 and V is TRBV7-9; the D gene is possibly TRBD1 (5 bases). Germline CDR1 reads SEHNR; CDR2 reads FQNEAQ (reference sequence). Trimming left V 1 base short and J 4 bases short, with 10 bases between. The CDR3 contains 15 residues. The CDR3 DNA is TGTGCCAGCAGCTTAGGTTCAGGGTTTAATGAAAAACTGTTTTTT. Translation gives CASSLGSGFNEKLFF.

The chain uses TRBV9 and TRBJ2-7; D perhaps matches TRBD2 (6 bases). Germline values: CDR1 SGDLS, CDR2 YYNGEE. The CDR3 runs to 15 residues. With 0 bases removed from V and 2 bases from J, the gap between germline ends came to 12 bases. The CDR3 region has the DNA TGTGCCAGCAGCGTAGATCCAGGGAGGCCCTACGAGCAGTACTTC. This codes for CASSVDPGRPYEQYF.

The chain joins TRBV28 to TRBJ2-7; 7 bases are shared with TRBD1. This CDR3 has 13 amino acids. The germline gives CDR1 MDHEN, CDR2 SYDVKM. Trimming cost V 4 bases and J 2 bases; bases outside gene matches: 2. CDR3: CASSSGQPYEQYF. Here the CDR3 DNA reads TGTGCCAGCAGTTCGGGACAGCCCTACGAGCAGTACTTC. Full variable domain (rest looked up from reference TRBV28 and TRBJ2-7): DVKVTQSSRYLVKRTGEKVFLECVQDMDHENMFWYRQDPGLGLRLIYFSYDVKMKEKGDIPEGYSVSREKKERFSLILESASTNQTSMYLCASSSGQPYEQYFGPGTRLTVT.

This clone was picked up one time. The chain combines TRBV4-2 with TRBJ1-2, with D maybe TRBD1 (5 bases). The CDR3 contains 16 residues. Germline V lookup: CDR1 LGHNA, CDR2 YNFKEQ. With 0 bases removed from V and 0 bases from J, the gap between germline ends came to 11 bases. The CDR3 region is CASSQEAGLTNYGYTF. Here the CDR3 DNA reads TGTGCCAGCAGCCAAGAAGCGGGGCTTACTAACTATGGCTACACCTTC.

The CDR3 here is CASSRGAAYEQYF. DNA of the CDR3: TGTGCCAGCAGCAGGGGCGCGGCCTACGAGCAGTACTTC. The rearrangement uses TRBV27 and TRBJ2-5; a possible D gene is TRBD1 (6 bases). The DNA end is a closer match to TRBJ2-7, so the J assignment may be wrong. Germline CDR1 MNHEY, CDR2 SMNVEV (reference sequence). This CDR3 is 13 amino acids long.

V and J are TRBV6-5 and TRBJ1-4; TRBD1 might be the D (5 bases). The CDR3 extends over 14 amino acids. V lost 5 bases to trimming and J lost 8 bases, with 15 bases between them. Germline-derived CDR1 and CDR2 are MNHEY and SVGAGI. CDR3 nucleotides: TGTGCCAGCAGTAACCAACCGGGGGAGGAAAAACTGTTTTTT. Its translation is CASSNQPGEEKLFF.